The present TCR beta chain was sequenced within a study of identical twins. Study conclusions and caveats: Abundant cord blood beta clonotypes carried fewer insertions; memory repertoires showed none. Models underpredicted monozygotic twin sharing of out-of-frame TCR alpha. Invariant MAIT and iNKT cells are populations that could partly confound zero-insertion analyses.

The CDR3 covers 12 residues. Germline V lookup: CDR1 SQVTM, CDR2 ANQGSEA. V lost 4 bases, J lost 4 bases, and 3 bases stayed unmatched. A universal primer binding site was introduced by template switching. The final cDNA contained unique molecular identifiers. TCRdb passed the 5' RACE reads through MiXCR, listing each CDR3 protein once. The sample includes under 350,000 distinct CDR3 sequences, more than 8% of them seen just once. This clonotype was seen at least ten times. Its antigen is undetermined. This same sample was also taken into another study, of yellow fever vaccine responses in identical twins.

This sequence was found in a woman between 18 and 29 years old in good health. The sequencing input was CD8+ T cells sorted from blood. V gene TRBV29-1 combines with J gene TRBJ2-7; 8 bases agree with TRBD2. CDR3 in amino acids: CSVAGLGYEQYF. CDR3 nucleotide sequence: TGCAGCGTTGCGGGACTAGGGTACGAGCAGTACTTC.